This T cell receptor (beta chain) was observed in a study of T cell responses to AZD1222 COVID-19 vaccine. Points from the study as a whole: With two AZD1222 doses given, Spike-specific TCR breadth and depth both rose. Only after the peak T cell response were repertoires sampled.

The table came from immunoSEQ multiplex PCR; TCRdb's copy has only in-frame clones and leaves some out. This table has 73,000 or so clones, 82% appearing once. As regards this clone: Its antigen remains unidentified.

J was trimmed by 1 base and V by 3 bases; bases with no gene match: 2. Looked up from germline, CDR1 is MGHRA and CDR2 is YSYEKL. CDR3 length equals 14 residues. This sequence joins TRBV4-1 and TRBJ1-1; the match to TRBD1 covers 7 bases. The sequences come from peripheral blood, collected on day 0 of AZD1222 vaccination. The source is an adult in good health. DNA for the CDR3: TGCGCCAGCAGCCAGCGGACAGGGAACACTGAAGCTTTCTTT. Translating it yields CASSQRTGNTEAFF.